This TCR beta chain was observed in a study of T cells expressing NK-cell markers. Background on the study: Repertoires of TCR beta were obtained from T cells sorted as CD3+CD56+NKG2C+, CD3+CD56+NKG2C- and CD3+CD56-NKG2C+. The eight sequenced donors comprised seven who were HCMV-seropositive and one who was seronegative.

Making the TCR beta cDNA relied on 5'RACE template switching with UMIs. Following a re-call of the 5' RACE reads, TCRdb has one entry per CDR3 protein and lacks DNA. Its listing shows 350,000 to 400,000 distinct CDR3 sequences. The specimen sequenced was blood T cells: a sorted CD56 or NKG2C T cell subset, CD4+ or CD8+ T cells, or bulk PBMC T cells (not recorded which). This receptor was identified in a woman between 50 and 59 years old in good health.

The CDR3 protein is CSARFPTGEAFF. The J gene is TRBJ1-1, the V gene TRBV20-1; TCRdb's D call of TRBD1 is untestable without DNA. This CDR3 comprises 12 residues. Germline V gives CDR1 DFQATT, CDR2 SNEGSKA (reference sequence).